This TCR beta chain is drawn from a study of cytomegalovirus exposure and HLA in healthy donors. The CDR3 loop spans 16 amino acids. Germline V CDR1 and CDR2: ENHRY, SYGVKD. Trimming removed 2 bases from V and 0 bases from J, with 13 bases in between. The primer mix had 60 Vbeta and 13 Jbeta primers. The table came from immunoSEQ multiplex PCR; TCRdb's copy has only in-frame clones and leaves some out. The sample gives 89,000 or so clones, under 80% of which show up once; about 2.1% is in the top ten. The V gene is TRBV10-3, the J gene TRBJ1-1, with a weak D call TRBD1 (5 bases). The sequenced sample was PBMCs. The receptor was derived from a boy aged 5-17 years in good health and CMV-seronegative. The DNA of the CDR3 is TGTGCCATCAGTGAGAAGGGGCGTCCAGTGAACACTGAAGCTTTCTTT. It is translated as CAISEKGRPVNTEAFF.